This T cell receptor beta chain was obtained from a study of identical twins. TCRdb re-analysed the 5' RACE reads in MiXCR, keeping a single row per CDR3 protein. Here the sample spans about 470,000 distinct CDR3 sequences, 20% to 25% being singletons. The CDR3 is 17 amino acids. Germline V gives CDR1 SGHRS, CDR2 YFSETQ. V was shortened by 3 bases and J by 1 base, with 19 bases between the two germline ends. Separately, the same data were catalogued under a study of T cells expressing NK-cell markers.

The V call is TRBV5-1, the J call TRBJ2-5; D remains ambiguous. Sample: CD4+ T cells sorted from blood. The clonotype comes from a woman between 18 and 29 years old in good health. The CDR3 loop reads CASSSSVRATPQETQYF. Written as DNA, the CDR3 is TGCGCCAGCAGCTCCTCCGTCCGGGCTACTCCCCAAGAGACCCAGTACTTC.